A selection of T cell receptor beta chains follows, all from one sample in a study of T cell responses to AZD1222 COVID-19 vaccine. The protocol was immunoSEQ multiplex PCR, while the TCRdb copy is restricted to in-frame clones and leaves out a portion. The sample has some 150,000 clones; about nine tenths are singletons. The sample was peripheral blood, taken 28 days after the second AZD1222 dose. The receptors originated from an adult who received the AZD1222 COVID-19 vaccine. Both conserved end residues are part of each CDR3. D genes are given only for firm matches. Expanded clones get a size class; other rows say once, few or many, or leave the size out.

D	size	V	J	CDR3	DNA
TRBD1	few	TRBV19	TRBJ1-5	CASSHGQGASYNQPQHF	TGTGCCAGTAGCCACGGACAGGGGGCATCATATAATCAGCCCCAGCATTTT
-	-	TRBV6-5	TRBJ1-1	CASSYSGQAAFF	TGTGCCAGCAGTTACTCTGGGCAGGCAGCTTTCTTT
-	-	TRBV7-9	TRBJ2-5	CASSSQVQETQYF	TGTGCCAGCAGCTCGCAGGTTCAAGAGACCCAGTACTTC
TRBD2	-	TRBV29-1	TRBJ2-3	CSASGVGVAGSTDTQYF	TGCAGCGCCTCTGGGGTCGGGGTAGCGGGGAGCACAGATACGCAGTATTTT
-	-	TRBV2	TRBJ1-1	CASMGTRDTEAFF	TGTGCCAGCATGGGGACCCGGGACACTGAAGCTTTCTTT
-	-	TRBV6-5	TRBJ1-1	CASSYSPYGNTEAFF	TGTGCCAGCAGTTACTCCCCCTACGGGAACACTGAAGCTTTCTTT
-	once	TRBV27	TRBJ2-2	CASSFGGGTGELFF	TGTGCCAGCAGTTTCGGGGGCGGGACCGGGGAGCTGTTTTTT
-	-	TRBV2	TRBJ1-1	CASSESWINTEAFF	TGTGCCAGCAGTGAATCGTGGATCAACACTGAAGCTTTCTTT
TRBD1	-	TRBV10-3	TRBJ2-7	CAISEATGGPYEQYF	TGTGCCATCAGTGAGGCAACAGGGGGGCCCTACGAGCAGTACTTC
-	-	TRBV27	TRBJ2-3	CASSLRGGPTDTQYF	TGTGCCAGCAGTTTAAGAGGGGGTCCCACAGATACGCAGTATTTT
TRBD1	-	TRBV18	TRBJ2-1	CASSGWTGTNEQFF	TGTGCCAGCTCCGGATGGACAGGAACGAATGAGCAGTTCTTC